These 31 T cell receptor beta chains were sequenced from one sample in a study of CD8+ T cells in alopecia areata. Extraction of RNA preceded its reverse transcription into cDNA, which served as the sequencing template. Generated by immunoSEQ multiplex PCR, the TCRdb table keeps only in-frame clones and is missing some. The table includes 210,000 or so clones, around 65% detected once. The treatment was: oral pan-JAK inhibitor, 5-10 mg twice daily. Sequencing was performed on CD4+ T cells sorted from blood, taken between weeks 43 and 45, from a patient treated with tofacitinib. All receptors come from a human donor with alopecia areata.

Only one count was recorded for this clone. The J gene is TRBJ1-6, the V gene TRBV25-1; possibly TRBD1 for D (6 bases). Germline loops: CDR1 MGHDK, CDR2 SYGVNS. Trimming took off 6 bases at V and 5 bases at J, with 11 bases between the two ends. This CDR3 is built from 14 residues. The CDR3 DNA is TGTGCCAGCAGGAACAGGGTCCATAATTCACCCCTCCACTTT. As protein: CASRNRVHNSPLHF.

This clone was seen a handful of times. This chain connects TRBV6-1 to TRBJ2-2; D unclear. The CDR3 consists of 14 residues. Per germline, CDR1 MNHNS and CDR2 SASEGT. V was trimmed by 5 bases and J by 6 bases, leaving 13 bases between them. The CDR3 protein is CASSPGWLSGELFF. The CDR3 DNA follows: TGTGCCAGCAGTCCGGGCTGGCTCTCCGGGGAGCTGTTTTTT.

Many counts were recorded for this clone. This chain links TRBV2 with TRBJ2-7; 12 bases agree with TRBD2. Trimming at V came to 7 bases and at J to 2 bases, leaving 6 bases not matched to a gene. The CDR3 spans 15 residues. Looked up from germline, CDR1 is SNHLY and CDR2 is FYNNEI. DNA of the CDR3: TGTGCCAGCACGACAAGGACTAGCGGGGCCTACGAGCAGTACTTC. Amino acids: CASTTRTSGAYEQYF.

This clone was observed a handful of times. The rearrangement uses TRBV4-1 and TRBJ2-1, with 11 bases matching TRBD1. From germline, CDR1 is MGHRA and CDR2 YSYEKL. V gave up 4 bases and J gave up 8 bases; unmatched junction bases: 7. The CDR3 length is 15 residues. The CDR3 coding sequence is TGCGCCAGCAGCCTTCGGGACAGGGGGTCGGATGAGCAGTTCTTC. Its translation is CASSLRDRGSDEQFF.

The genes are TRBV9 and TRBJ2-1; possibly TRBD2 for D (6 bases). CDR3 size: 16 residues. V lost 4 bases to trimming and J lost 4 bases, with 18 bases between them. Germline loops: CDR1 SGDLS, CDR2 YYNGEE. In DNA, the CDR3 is TGTGCCAGCAGCCCTAAAGGGACTTCACCTTACAATGAGCAGTTCTTC. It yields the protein CASSPKGTSPYNEQFF.

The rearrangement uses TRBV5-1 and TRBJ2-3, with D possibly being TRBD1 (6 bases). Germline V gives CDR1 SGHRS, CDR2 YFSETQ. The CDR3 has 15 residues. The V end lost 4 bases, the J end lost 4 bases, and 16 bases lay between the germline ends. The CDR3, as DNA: TGCGCCAGCAGCGTGACAGGACAGATACCAGATACGCAGTATTTT. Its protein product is CASSVTGQIPDTQYF.

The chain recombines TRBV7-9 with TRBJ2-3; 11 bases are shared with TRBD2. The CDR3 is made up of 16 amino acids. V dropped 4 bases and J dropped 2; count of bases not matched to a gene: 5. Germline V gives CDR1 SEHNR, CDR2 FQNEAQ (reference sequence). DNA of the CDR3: TGTGCCAGCAGCTCAACTAGCGGGGGCCCCACAGATACGCAGTATTTT. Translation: CASSSTSGGPTDTQYF.

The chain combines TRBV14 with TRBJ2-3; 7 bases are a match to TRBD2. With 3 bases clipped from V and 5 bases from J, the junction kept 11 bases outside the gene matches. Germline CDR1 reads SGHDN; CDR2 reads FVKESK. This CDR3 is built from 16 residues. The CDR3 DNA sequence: TGTGCCAGCAGCCAGGGACTAAGGTCTATCGGAGATACGCAGTATTTT. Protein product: CASSQGLRSIGDTQYF.

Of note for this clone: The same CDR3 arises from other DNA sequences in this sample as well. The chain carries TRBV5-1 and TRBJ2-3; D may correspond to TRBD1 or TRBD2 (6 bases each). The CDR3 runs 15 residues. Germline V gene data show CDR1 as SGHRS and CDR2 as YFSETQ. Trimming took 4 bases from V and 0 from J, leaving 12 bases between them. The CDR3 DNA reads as TGCGCCAGCAGCCTCAGGGGACTTAGCACAGATACGCAGTATTTT. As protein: CASSLRGLSTDTQYF.

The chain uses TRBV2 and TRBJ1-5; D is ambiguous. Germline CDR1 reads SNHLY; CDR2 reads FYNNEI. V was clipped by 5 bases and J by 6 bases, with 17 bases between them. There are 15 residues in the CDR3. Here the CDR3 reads CASSKGRARGQPQHF. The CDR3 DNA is TGTGCCAGCAGTAAAGGAAGGGCTCGTGGTCAGCCCCAGCATTTT.

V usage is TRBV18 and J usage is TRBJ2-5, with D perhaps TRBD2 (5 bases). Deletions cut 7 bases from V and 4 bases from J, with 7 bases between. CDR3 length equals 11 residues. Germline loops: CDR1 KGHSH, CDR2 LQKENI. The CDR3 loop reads CASWGVETQYF. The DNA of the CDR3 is TGTGCCAGCTGGGGAGTAGAGACCCAGTACTTC.

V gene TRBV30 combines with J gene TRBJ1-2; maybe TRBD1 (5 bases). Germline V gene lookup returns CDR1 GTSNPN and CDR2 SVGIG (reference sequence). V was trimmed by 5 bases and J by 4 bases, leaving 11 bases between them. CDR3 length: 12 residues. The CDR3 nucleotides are TGTGCCTGGCAGCAGGGTAGCTATGGCTACACCTTC. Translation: CAWQQGSYGYTF.

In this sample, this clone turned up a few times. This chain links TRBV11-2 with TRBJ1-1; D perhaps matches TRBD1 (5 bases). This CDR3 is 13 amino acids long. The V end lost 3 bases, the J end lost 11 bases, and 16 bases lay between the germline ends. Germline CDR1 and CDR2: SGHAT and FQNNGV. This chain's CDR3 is CASSLGLEGKAFF. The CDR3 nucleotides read TGTGCCAGCAGCTTGGGTCTTGAGGGGAAGGCTTTCTTT.

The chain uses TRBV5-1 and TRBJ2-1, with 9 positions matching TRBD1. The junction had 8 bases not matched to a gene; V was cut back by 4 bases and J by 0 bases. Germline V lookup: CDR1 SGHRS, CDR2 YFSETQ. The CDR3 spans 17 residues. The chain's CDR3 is CASSLTGQGSSYNEQFF. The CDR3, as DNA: TGCGCCAGCAGCCTAACTGGACAGGGGAGCTCCTACAATGAGCAGTTCTTC.

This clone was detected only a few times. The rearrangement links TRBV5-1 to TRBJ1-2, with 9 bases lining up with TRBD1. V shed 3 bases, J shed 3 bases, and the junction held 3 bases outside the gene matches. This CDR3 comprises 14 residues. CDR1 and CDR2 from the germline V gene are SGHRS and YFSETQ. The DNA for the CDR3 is TGCGCCAGCAGCTGGGACAGGGCTGACTATGGCTACACCTTC. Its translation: CASSWDRADYGYTF.

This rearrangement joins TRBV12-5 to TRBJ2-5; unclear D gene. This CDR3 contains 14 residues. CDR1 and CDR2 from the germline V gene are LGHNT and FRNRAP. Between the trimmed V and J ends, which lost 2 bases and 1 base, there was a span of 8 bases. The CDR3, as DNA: TGTGCTAGTGGTTTGACCAGCACCCAAGAGACCCAGTACTTC. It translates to CASGLTSTQETQYF. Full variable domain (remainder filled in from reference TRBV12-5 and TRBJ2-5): DARVTQTPRHKVTEMGQEVTMRCQPILGHNTVFWYRQTMMQGLELLAYFRNRAPLDDSGMPKDRFSAEMPDATLATLKIQPSEPRDSAVYFCASGLTSTQETQYFGPGTRLLVL.

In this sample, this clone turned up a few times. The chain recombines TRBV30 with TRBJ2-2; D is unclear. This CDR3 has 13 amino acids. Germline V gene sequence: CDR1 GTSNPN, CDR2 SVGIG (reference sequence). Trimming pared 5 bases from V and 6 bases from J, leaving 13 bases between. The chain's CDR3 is CAWALNSPGELFF. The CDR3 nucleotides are TGTGCCTGGGCCCTTAACAGTCCCGGGGAGCTGTTTTTT.

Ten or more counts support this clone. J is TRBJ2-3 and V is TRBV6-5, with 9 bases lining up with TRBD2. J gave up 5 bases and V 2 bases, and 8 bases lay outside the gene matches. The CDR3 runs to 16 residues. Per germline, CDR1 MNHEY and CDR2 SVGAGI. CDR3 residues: CASSYLRAGGGDTQYF. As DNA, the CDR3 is TGTGCCAGCAGTTACCTGAGAGCGGGGGGAGGAGATACGCAGTATTTT.

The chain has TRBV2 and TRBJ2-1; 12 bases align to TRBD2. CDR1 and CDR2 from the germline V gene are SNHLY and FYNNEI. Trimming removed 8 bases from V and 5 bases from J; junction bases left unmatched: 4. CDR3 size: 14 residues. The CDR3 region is CASGRLAGDNEQFF. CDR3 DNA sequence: TGTGCCAGCGGACGACTAGCGGGGGACAATGAGCAGTTCTTC. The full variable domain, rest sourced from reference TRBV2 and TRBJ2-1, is EPEVTQTPSHQVTQMGQEVILRCVPISNHLYFYWYRQILGQKVEFLVSFYNNEISEKSEIFDDQFSVERPDGSNFTLKIRSTKLEDSAMYFCASGRLAGDNEQFFGPGTRLTVL.

Here the CDR3 reads CASPSYNEQFF. The CDR3 region has the DNA TGTGCCAGCCCTTCCTACAATGAGCAGTTCTTC. V gene TRBV6-4 combines with J gene TRBJ2-1; the D is unclear. The CDR3 consists of 11 residues. The germline gives CDR1 MRHNA, CDR2 SNTAGT. With 8 bases removed from V and 1 base from J, the gap between germline ends came to 3 bases.

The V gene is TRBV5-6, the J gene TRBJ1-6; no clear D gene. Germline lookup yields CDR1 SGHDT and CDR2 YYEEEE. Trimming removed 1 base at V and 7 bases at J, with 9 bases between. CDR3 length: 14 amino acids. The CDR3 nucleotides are TGTGCCAGCAGCTTGCAGCAGGTCAATTCACCCCTCCACTTT. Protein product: CASSLQQVNSPLHF.

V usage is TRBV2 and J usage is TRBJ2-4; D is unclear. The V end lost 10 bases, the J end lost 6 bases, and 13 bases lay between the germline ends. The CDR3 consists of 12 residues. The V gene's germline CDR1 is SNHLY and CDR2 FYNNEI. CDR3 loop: CATSLSRNIQYF. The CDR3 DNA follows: TGTGCCACCTCGCTTTCGAGAAACATTCAGTACTTC.

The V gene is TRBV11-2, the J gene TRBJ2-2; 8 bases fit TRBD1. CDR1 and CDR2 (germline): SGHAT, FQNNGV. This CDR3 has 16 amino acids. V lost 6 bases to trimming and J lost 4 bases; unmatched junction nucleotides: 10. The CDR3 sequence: CASSSLGTGITGELFF. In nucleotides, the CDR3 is TGTGCCAGCAGTTCGCTAGGGACAGGCATCACCGGGGAGCTGTTTTTT.

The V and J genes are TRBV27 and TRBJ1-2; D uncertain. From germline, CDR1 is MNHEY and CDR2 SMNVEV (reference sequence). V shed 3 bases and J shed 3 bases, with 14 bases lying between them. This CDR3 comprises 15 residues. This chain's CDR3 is CASSFRPETYYGYTF. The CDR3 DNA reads TGTGCCAGCAGTTTTAGGCCCGAGACCTACTATGGCTACACCTTC.

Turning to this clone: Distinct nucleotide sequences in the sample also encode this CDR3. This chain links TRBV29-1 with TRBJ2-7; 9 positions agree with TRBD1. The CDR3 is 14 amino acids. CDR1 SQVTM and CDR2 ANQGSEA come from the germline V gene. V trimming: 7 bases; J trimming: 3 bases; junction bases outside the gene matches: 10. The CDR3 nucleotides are TGCAGCGCCCGACCGGGACAGGGTGGCTACGAGCAGTACTTC. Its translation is CSARPGQGGYEQYF.

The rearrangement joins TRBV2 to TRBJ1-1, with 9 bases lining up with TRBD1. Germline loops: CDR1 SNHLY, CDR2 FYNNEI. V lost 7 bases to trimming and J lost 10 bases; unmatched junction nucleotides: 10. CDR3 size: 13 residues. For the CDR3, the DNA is TGTGCCAGCAACCGGGATGGGACAGGGACAGCTTTCTTT. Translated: CASNRDGTGTAFF. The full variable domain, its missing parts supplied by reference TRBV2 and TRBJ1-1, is EPEVTQTPSHQVTQMGQEVILRCVPISNHLYFYWYRQILGQKVEFLVSFYNNEISEKSEIFDDQFSVERPDGSNFTLKIRSTKLEDSAMYFCASNRDGTGTAFFGQGTRLTVV.

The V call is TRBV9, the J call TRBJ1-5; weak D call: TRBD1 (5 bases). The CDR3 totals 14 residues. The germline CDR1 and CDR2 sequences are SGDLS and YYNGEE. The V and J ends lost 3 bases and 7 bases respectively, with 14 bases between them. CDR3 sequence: CASSAGQAGQPQHF. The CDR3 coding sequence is TGTGCCAGCAGCGCGGGGCAGGCGGGCCAGCCCCAGCATTTT.

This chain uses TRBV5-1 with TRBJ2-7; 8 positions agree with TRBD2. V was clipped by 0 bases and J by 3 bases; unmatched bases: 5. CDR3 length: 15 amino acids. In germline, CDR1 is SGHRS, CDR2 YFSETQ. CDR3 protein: CASSLAGTRVYEQYF. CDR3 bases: TGCGCCAGCAGCTTGGCAGGGACTAGGGTCTACGAGCAGTACTTC. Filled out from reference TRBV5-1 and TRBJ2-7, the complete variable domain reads KAGVTQTPRYLIKTRGQQVTLSCSPISGHRSVSWYQQTPGQGLQFLFEYFSETQRNKGNFPGRFSGRQFSNSRSEMNVSTLELGDSALYLCASSLAGTRVYEQYFGPGTRLTVT.

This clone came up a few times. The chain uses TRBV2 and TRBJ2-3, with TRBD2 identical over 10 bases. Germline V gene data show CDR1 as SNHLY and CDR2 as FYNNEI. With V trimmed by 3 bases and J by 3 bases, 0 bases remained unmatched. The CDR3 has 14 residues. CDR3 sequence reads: CASSEGLATDTQYF. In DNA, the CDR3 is TGTGCCAGCAGTGAGGGACTAGCGACAGATACGCAGTATTTT.

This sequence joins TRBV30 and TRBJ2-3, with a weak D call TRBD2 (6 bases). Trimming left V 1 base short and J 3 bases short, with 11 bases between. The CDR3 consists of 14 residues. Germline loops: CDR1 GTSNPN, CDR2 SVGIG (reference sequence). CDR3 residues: CAWSAVADTDTQYF. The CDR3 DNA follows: TGTGCCTGGAGTGCCGTAGCGGATACAGATACGCAGTATTTT.

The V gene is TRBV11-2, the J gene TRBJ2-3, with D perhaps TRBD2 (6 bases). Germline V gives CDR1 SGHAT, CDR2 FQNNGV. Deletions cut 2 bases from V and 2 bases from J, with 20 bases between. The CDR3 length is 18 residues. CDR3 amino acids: CASSLRSRGALNTDTQYF. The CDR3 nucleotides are TGTGCCAGCAGCTTACGTTCCCGCGGGGCACTCAACACAGATACGCAGTATTTT.